Presented here are 5 T cell receptor beta chains from one specimen sequenced in a study of prognosis after radiotherapy for stage I lung cancer (dated by TCRdb to 2020 to 2023). This sample was sequenced with an Illumina HiSeq 3000. The TCR beta CDR3 region was amplified from genomic DNA by two rounds of multiplex PCR. The first PCR round used primers specific to each TRBV and TRBJ gene, and the primer sequences were filed in Chinese patent CN105087789A. TCRdb applied fastp at Q25 and MiXCR to the public reads, then kept only in-frame beta chains. One record per CDR3 amino acid sequence lists the most common genes and DNA. Within this sample are fewer than 25,000 distinct CDR3 sequences, with about 42% of them counted one time only. The ten largest account for approximately 34% of the sample. Sequenced here: PBMCs, sampled before or after stereotactic body radiation therapy (not recorded which). The receptor source for this set is a donor aged 50 or older with non-small cell lung cancer.

Ten or more counts support this clonotype. The CDR3, as DNA: TGTGCCAGCAGCGCTCCGGGACAAAGACTAGCGGGGGTCTACAATGAGCAGTTCTTC. It translates to CASSAPGQRLAGVYNEQFF. This sequence joins TRBV7-2 and TRBJ2-1; 12 positions agree with TRBD2. The CDR3 has 19 amino acids. V was clipped by 5 bases and J by 3 bases; unmatched bases: 14. The V gene's germline CDR1 is SGHTA and CDR2 FQGNSA.

As to this clonotype: A far larger clone differs by one base, so this is likely a read error. This rearrangement joins TRBV28 to TRBJ2-5, with D possibly matching TRBD1 (6 bases). The end of the DNA fits TRBJ2-1 better, so the J call may be wrong. Per the germline V gene, CDR1 is MDHEN and CDR2 is SYDVKM. This CDR3 contains 13 residues. DNA for the CDR3: TGTGCCAGCATCCCCGCCAGGGGTCGCGTGCAGTTCTTC. Amino acid sequence: CASIPARGRVQFF.

Comments on this clonotype: This sequence is one base from a far larger clone and is likely a read error. The chain uses TRBV6-6 and TRBJ2-3; D gene ambiguous. Germline V gene lookup returns CDR1 MNHNY and CDR2 SVGAGI (reference sequence). Trimming cost V 0 bases and J 4 bases, with 5 bases left between them. This CDR3 is built from 13 residues. CDR3 nucleotides: TGTGCCAGCAGTTACTCGGGATCAGATACGCAGTATTTT. It encodes CASSYSGSDTQYF.

V and J are TRBV20-1 and TRBJ2-1; maybe TRBD2 (5 bases). The CDR3 spans 14 residues. Trimming left V 0 bases short and J 10 bases short, with 16 bases between. The germline gives CDR1 DFQATT, CDR2 SNEGSKA (reference sequence). CDR3 coding DNA: TGCAGTGCTAGAGACGCCATTTCCGGGAAGGAGCAGTTCTTC. Protein sequence: CSARDAISGKEQFF.

This clonotype was found many times. The V and J genes are TRBV19 and TRBJ2-2; the D call may be TRBD1 or TRBD2 (5 bases each). V lost 7 bases and J 0 bases, leaving 9 bases between the germline ends. The length of the CDR3 is 14 residues. The germline gives CDR1 LNHDA, CDR2 SQIVND (reference sequence). In nucleotides, the CDR3 is TGTGCCAGTAAACGGGACCCGAACACCGGGGAGCTGTTTTTT. Its translation: CASKRDPNTGELFF. Full variable domain (missing parts from reference TRBV19 and TRBJ2-2): DGGITQSPKYLFRKEGQNVTLSCEQNLNHDAMYWYRQDPGQGLRLIYYSQIVNDFQKGDIAEGYSVSREKKESFPLTVTSAQKNPTAFYLCASKRDPNTGELFFGEGSRLTVL.